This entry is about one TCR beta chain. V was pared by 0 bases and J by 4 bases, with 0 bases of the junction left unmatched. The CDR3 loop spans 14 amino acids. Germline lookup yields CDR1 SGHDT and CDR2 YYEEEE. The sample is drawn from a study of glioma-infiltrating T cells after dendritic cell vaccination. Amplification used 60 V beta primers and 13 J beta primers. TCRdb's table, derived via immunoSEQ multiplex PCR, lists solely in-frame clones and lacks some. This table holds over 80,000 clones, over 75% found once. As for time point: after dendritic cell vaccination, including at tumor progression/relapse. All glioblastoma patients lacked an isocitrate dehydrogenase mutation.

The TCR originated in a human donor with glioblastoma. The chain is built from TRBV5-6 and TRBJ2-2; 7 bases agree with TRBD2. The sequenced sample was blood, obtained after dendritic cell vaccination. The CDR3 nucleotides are TGTGCCAGCAGCTTGGCGGGAGGCACCGGGGAGCTGTTTTTT. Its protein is CASSLAGGTGELFF.